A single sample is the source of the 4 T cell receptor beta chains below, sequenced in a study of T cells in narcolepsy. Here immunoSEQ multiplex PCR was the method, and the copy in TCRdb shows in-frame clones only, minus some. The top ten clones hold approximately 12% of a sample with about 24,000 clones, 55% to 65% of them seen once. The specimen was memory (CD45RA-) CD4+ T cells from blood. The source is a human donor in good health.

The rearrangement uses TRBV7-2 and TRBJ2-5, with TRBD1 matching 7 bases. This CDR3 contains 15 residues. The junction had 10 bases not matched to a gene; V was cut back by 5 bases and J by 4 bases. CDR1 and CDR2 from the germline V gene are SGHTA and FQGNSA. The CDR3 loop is CASSLLQGMRETQYF. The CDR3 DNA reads TGTGCCAGCAGCCTCCTACAGGGGATGAGAGAGACCCAGTACTTC.

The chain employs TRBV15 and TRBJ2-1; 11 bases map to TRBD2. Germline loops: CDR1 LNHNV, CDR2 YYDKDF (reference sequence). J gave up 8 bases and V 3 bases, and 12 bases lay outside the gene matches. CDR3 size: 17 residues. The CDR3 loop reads CATSSGVAGGPSDEQFF. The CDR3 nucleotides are TGTGCCACCAGCAGTGGGGTAGCGGGAGGGCCATCTGATGAGCAGTTCTTC.

In DNA form, the CDR3 reads TGTGCCTGGGGACCCAGGACTCAAAAACTGTTTTTT. Its translation is CAWGPRTQKLFF. The chain carries TRBV30 and TRBJ1-4, with D unclear. CDR3 length: 12 residues. Germline V lookup: CDR1 GTSNPN, CDR2 SVGIG (reference sequence). Trimming cost V 5 bases and J 9 bases, with 13 bases left between them.

CDR3 residues: CASSVGNAVETQYF. Written as DNA, the CDR3 is TGTGCCAGCAGCGTAGGGAACGCCGTAGAGACCCAGTACTTC. The chain links TRBV9 to TRBJ2-5; no definite D call. Per the germline V gene, CDR1 is SGDLS and CDR2 is YYNGEE. V lost 0 bases and J 4 bases, leaving 10 bases between the germline ends. This CDR3 has 14 residues. Filled out from reference TRBV9 and TRBJ2-5, the complete variable domain reads DSGVTQTPKHLITATGQRVTLRCSPRSGDLSVYWYQQSLDQGLQFLIQYYNGEERAKGNILERFSAQQFPDLHSELNLSSLELGDSALYFCASSVGNAVETQYFGPGTRLLVL.